Following are 24 T cell receptor beta chains from one sample sequenced in a study of blood T cell repertoires in COVID-19. Some clones are missing from TCRdb's copy, which holds only in-frame ones; the method was immunoSEQ multiplex PCR. The repertoire includes 70,000 to 100,000 clones, 90% of them detected once, and 3.5% to 5% sits in the top ten. Sequencing used peripheral blood. These receptors were taken from a woman of 80 years or more with active or convalescent COVID-19.

This chain joins TRBV5-1 and TRBJ1-1; D gene unclear. Trimming took off 0 bases at V and 8 bases at J, with 11 bases between the two ends. The length of the CDR3 is 13 residues. Germline lookup yields CDR1 SGHRS and CDR2 YFSETQ. The CDR3, as DNA: TGCGCCAGCAGCTTGGCAGGCATCGGCGAAGCTTTCTTT. This encodes CASSLAGIGEAFF.

CDR3 in amino acids: CASSLLISLDTPNTEAFF. The CDR3, as DNA: TGTGCCAGCAGTTTATTAATCAGTTTAGACACCCCCAACACTGAAGCTTTCTTT. This chain connects TRBV28 to TRBJ1-1; no firm D call. The CDR3 has 18 residues. Trimming took off 1 base at V and 2 bases at J, with 20 bases between the two ends. Per the germline V gene, CDR1 is MDHEN and CDR2 is SYDVKM.

The chain links TRBV6-2 or TRBV6-3 to TRBJ1-5, with a possible D match to TRBD1 (6 bases). Deletions cut 5 bases from V and 0 bases from J, with 20 bases between. The CDR3 has 18 amino acids. Germline CDR1 is MNHEY and CDR2 is SVGEGT. For the CDR3, the DNA is TGTGCCAGCAGTGGTCCTCCGGGACATAGAGATAGCAATCAGCCCCAGCATTTT. Encoded protein: CASSGPPGHRDSNQPQHF.

This chain joins TRBV9 and TRBJ2-3; 7 bases are shared with TRBD2. The V segment lost 1 base and the J segment 6 bases; nucleotides outside the gene matches: 11. The CDR3 extends over 16 amino acids. Germline-derived CDR1 and CDR2 are SGDLS and YYNGEE. Here the CDR3 DNA reads TGTGCCAGCAGCGTAATTTCGGGAGGCTCGGTGGATACGCAGTATTTT. Residues: CASSVISGGSVDTQYF.

The chain links TRBV7-2 to TRBJ1-2; 8 positions match TRBD1. Looked up from germline, CDR1 is SGHTA and CDR2 is FQGNSA. Germline trimming cut 5 bases from V and 1 base from J; bases unmatched to any gene: 3. This CDR3 is built from 14 residues. The CDR3 region has the DNA TGTGCCAGCAGCCCGACAGGGGTTAACTATGGCTACACCTTC. It encodes CASSPTGVNYGYTF.

The V and J genes are TRBV28 and TRBJ1-2, with 10 bases fitting TRBD1. The CDR3 is 17 residues long. Losses at the gene ends were 4 bases for V and 1 base for J; bases not matched to a gene: 9. Germline V CDR1 and CDR2: MDHEN, SYDVKM. CDR3 sequence (DNA): TGTGCCAGCAGTTGGCCGGGACAGGGGCGATATAACTATGGCTACACCTTC. Its translation is CASSWPGQGRYNYGYTF.

The chain uses TRBV9 and TRBJ2-6, with D perhaps matching TRBD1 (5 bases). V was cut by 3 bases and J by 4 bases, with 20 bases left in between. The CDR3 is made up of 18 amino acids. CDR1 and CDR2 from the germline V gene are SGDLS and YYNGEE. CDR3 in amino acids: CASSAWVSTGTGANVLTF. In nucleotides, the CDR3 is TGTGCCAGCAGCGCCTGGGTGAGCACAGGAACGGGGGCCAACGTCCTGACTTTC.

The table lists this clone with a few counts. This chain connects TRBV27 to TRBJ2-7, with a tentative D call TRBD2 (6 bases). The CDR3 length is 17 residues. Trimming took off 4 bases at V and 3 bases at J, with 22 bases between the two ends. Per germline, CDR1 MNHEY and CDR2 SMNVEV (reference sequence). In DNA, the CDR3 is TGTGCCAGCAGTTCGGGACTCCGCGGGGTTAATTTCTACGAGCAGTACTTC. Translated: CASSSGLRGVNFYEQYF.

The J gene is TRBJ2-2, the V gene TRBV5-1; perhaps TRBD2 as D (5 bases). V was cut by 4 bases and J by 1 base, with 11 bases left in between. CDR3 length: 15 amino acids. The germline V gene has CDR1 SGHRS and CDR2 YFSETQ. CDR3 sequence (DNA): TGCGCCAGCAGCCGGACCCGGGGGAACACCGGGGAGCTGTTTTTT. Amino acid sequence: CASSRTRGNTGELFF.

The genes are TRBV29-1 and TRBJ1-1; 7 bases align to TRBD1. V shed 4 bases and J 6 bases; nucleotides not matched to a gene: 8. Germline V gives CDR1 SQVTM, CDR2 ANQGSEA. There are 13 residues in the CDR3. The CDR3 sequence is CSVAEPGQPEAFF. CDR3 DNA sequence: TGCAGCGTTGCCGAACCGGGACAGCCTGAAGCTTTCTTT.

A single count supports this clone. The chain is built from TRBV24-1 and TRBJ1-2, with 8 bases aligning to TRBD1. Trimming cost V 5 bases and J 4 bases; bases outside gene matches: 8. Germline V gene data show CDR1 as KGHDR and CDR2 as SFDVKD. CDR3 length: 15 amino acids. The CDR3 DNA follows: TGTGCCACCAGTGGCGCAGGGGGCAACGGCTATGGCTACACCTTC. It translates to CATSGAGGNGYGYTF.

A few counts support this clone. The rearrangement joins TRBV7-2 to TRBJ2-2; 9 bases match TRBD2. This CDR3 contains 17 residues. V shed 0 bases and J 8 bases; nucleotides not matched to a gene: 10. The germline gives CDR1 SGHTA, CDR2 FQGNSA. The CDR3 reads CASSLATSGPIGGELFF. CDR3 in DNA: TGTGCCAGCAGCTTAGCGACTAGCGGACCCATCGGAGGGGAGCTGTTTTTT.

This clone occurred a few times. The chain uses TRBV7-3 and TRBJ1-1; no clear D. Germline V lookup: CDR1 SGHTA, CDR2 FQGTGA. V was trimmed by 2 bases and J by 1 base, leaving 11 bases between them. The CDR3 is made up of 15 amino acids. CDR3 DNA: TGTGCCAGCAGCTTATTGGGCAACCAGAACACTGAAGCTTTCTTT. It codes for CASSLLGNQNTEAFF.

The chain has TRBV11-2 and TRBJ2-1, with D possibly being TRBD1 (5 bases). The V and J ends lost 6 bases and 4 bases respectively, with 13 bases between them. Germline V gene data show CDR1 as SGHAT and CDR2 as FQNNGV. The CDR3 is 14 residues long. The CDR3, as DNA: TGTGCCAGCAGGCCCAGGGTCTTATACAATGAGCAGTTCTTC. It yields the protein CASRPRVLYNEQFF. Together with reference TRBV11-2 and TRBJ2-1, the CDR3 gives the full variable domain: EAGVAQSPRYKIIEKRQSVAFWCNPISGHATLYWYQQILGQGPKLLIQFQNNGVVDDSQLPKDRFSAERLKGVDSTLKIQPAKLEDSAVYLCASRPRVLYNEQFFGPGTRLTVL.

The V gene is TRBV19, the J gene TRBJ1-5, with 8 bases that match TRBD1. Losses at the gene ends were 4 bases for V and 5 bases for J; bases not matched to a gene: 4. CDR1 and CDR2 (germline): LNHDA, SQIVND (reference sequence). The CDR3 totals 14 residues. As DNA, the CDR3 is TGTGCCAGTAGTAGACAGGGACAGGATCAGCCCCAGCATTTT. Translated: CASSRQGQDQPQHF.

The chain combines TRBV5-1 with TRBJ2-2, with 8 bases identical to TRBD1. The ends lost 3 bases at V and 1 base at J; junction bases unmatched: 2. This CDR3 has 15 residues. The germline CDR1 and CDR2 sequences are SGHRS and YFSETQ. The CDR3 region is CASSWGTGNTGELFF. CDR3 DNA sequence: TGCGCCAGCAGCTGGGGGACAGGGAACACCGGGGAGCTGTTTTTT.

V gene TRBV10-1 combines with J gene TRBJ2-3; tentative D call: TRBD2 (6 bases). The CDR3 contains 13 residues. V was shortened by 5 bases and J by 6 bases, with 12 bases between the two germline ends. Looked up from germline, CDR1 is WNHNN and CDR2 is SYGVQD (reference sequence). In DNA, the CDR3 is TGCGCCAGCAGTATGACCCGGGAGGATACGCAGTATTTT. It is translated as CASSMTREDTQYF.

This clone occurred once. The chain is built from TRBV12-3 or TRBV12-4 and TRBJ1-1; 11 nucleotides agree with TRBD1. The ends lost 10 bases at V and 7 bases at J; junction bases unmatched: 8. This CDR3 comprises 13 residues. The CDR3 reads CATQGQGELEAFF. The CDR3 DNA sequence: TGTGCCACCCAGGGACAGGGGGAACTTGAAGCTTTCTTT.

V and J are TRBV4-2 and TRBJ2-7; maybe TRBD1 (6 bases). Deletions cut 1 base from V and 3 bases from J, with 13 bases between. The germline V gene has CDR1 LGHNA and CDR2 YNFKEQ. The CDR3 contains 15 residues. For the CDR3, the DNA is TGTGCCAGCAGCCAAGGGTCCGGGGACAACTACGAGCAGTACTTC. It yields the protein CASSQGSGDNYEQYF.

The V call is TRBV5-1, the J call TRBJ2-1, with D unclear. The CDR3 sequence is 14 residues long. Germline loops: CDR1 SGHRS, CDR2 YFSETQ. Trimming left V 4 bases short and J 7 bases short, with 15 bases between. CDR3 protein: CASSPKTVFNEQFF. Written as DNA, the CDR3 is TGCGCCAGCAGCCCTAAGACTGTGTTTAATGAGCAGTTCTTC.

This chain joins TRBV7-2 and TRBJ1-1, with 7 bases matching TRBD1. The V segment lost 5 bases and the J segment 5 bases; nucleotides outside the gene matches: 5. Germline V CDR1 and CDR2: SGHTA, FQGNSA. The CDR3 is 13 amino acids. As DNA, the CDR3 is TGTGCCAGCAGCAACAGGGGTGGGACTGAAGCTTTCTTT. This sequence encodes CASSNRGGTEAFF.

The gene calls are TRBV5-1 and TRBJ2-1, with D possibly matching TRBD1 (6 bases). This CDR3 spans 12 amino acids. The V gene's germline CDR1 is SGHRS and CDR2 YFSETQ. V shed 3 bases and J shed 9 bases, with 10 bases lying between them. CDR3 region: CASSSQGGEQFF. The CDR3 bases are TGCGCCAGCAGCTCACAGGGTGGTGAGCAGTTCTTC.

The chain uses TRBV4-3 and TRBJ2-5, with 7 bases that match TRBD1. The CDR3 runs to 13 residues. Unmatched junction bases numbered 3, after V lost 2 bases and J lost 6 bases. Germline CDR1 reads LGHNA; CDR2 reads YSLEER. CDR3 in amino acids: CASSQSQGKTQYF. CDR3 coding DNA: TGCGCCAGCAGCCAATCACAGGGGAAGACCCAGTACTTC.

The V call is TRBV7-2, the J call TRBJ2-3, with TRBD2 identical over 9 bases. The germline V gene encodes CDR1 SGHTA and CDR2 FQGNSA. The CDR3 extends over 15 amino acids. J lost 5 bases, V lost 1 base, and 4 bases had no gene match. This chain's CDR3 is CASSLGREGQDTQYF. As DNA, the CDR3 is TGTGCCAGCAGCTTAGGGCGGGAGGGCCAAGATACGCAGTATTTT.